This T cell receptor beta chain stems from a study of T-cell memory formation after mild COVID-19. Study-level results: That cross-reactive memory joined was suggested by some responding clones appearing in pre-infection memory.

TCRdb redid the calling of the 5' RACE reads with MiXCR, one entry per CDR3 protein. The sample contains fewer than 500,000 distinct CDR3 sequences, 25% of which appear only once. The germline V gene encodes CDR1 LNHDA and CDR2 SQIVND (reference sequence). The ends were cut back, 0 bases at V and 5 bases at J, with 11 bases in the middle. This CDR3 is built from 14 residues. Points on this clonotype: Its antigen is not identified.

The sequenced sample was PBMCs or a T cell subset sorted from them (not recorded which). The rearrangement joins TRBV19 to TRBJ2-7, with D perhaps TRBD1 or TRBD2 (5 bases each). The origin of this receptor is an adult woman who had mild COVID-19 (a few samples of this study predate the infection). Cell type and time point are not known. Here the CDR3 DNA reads TGTGCCAGTAGTATAGAGGGGACCATCCACGAGCAGTACTTC. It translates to CASSIEGTIHEQYF.